This T cell receptor beta chain emerged from a study of cytomegalovirus exposure and HLA in healthy donors. Germline lookup yields CDR1 ENHRY and CDR2 SYGVKD. Trimming shortened V by 10 bases and J by 2 bases, and 20 bases separated the two germline ends. This CDR3 spans 16 amino acids. With regard to this clone: Its antigen remains unknown.

Whole-study findings and limits: In an earlier analysis, about 87% or about 30%: the productive usage of most TCR beta V segments. There were some V segments, including TRBV6-2 and TRBV6-3, excluded as indistinguishable. Analyses of presence and absence presupposed an approximately uniform sequencing depth across donors.

PCR was performed using 60 Vbeta and 13 Jbeta primers. The assay was immunoSEQ multiplex PCR, and TCRdb's table has in-frame clones only and misses some. The data show more than 80,000 clones, over 60% seen once. The source is a human donor in good health. This rearrangement joins TRBV10-3 to TRBJ2-2; D perhaps matches TRBD2 (5 bases). The source material was PBMCs. The CDR3 reads CATANVRSGNTGELFF. For the CDR3, the DNA is TGTGCCACCGCCAACGTGCGGAGCGGAAACACCGGGGAGCTGTTTTTT.